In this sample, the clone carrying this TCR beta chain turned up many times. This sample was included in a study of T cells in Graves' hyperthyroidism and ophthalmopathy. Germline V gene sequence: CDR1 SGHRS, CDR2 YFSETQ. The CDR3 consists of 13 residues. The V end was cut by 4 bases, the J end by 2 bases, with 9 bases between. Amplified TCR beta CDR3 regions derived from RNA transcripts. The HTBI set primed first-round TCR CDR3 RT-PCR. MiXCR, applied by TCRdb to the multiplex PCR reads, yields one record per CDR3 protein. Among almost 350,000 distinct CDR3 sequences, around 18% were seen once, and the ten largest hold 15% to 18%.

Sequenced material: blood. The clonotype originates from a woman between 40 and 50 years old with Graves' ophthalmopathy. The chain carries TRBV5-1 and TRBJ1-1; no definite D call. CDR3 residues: CASSDPINTEAFF. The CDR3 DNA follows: TGCGCCAGCAGCGACCCCATCAACACTGAAGCTTTCTTT.